This passage covers 29 T cell receptor beta chains from one sample sequenced in a study of blood T cell repertoires in COVID-19. This table comes from immunoSEQ multiplex PCR, and its TCRdb copy is limited to in-frame clones, with some not included. The table shows 100,000 to 150,000 clones, with around nine tenths occurring only once. The specimen sequenced was peripheral blood. The receptors here all came from a woman in her seventies with COVID-19, enrolled during active disease.

V and J are TRBV12-3 or TRBV12-4 and TRBJ1-1; D remains unclear. Trimming shortened V by 3 bases and J by 6 bases, and 8 bases separated the two germline ends. The CDR3 spans 12 residues. The CDR3 spells CASSLSGSEAFF. The CDR3 DNA reads as TGTGCCAGCAGTTTGTCGGGATCTGAAGCTTTCTTT.

This chain connects TRBV11-2 to TRBJ1-1, with a weak D call TRBD1 (6 bases). Germline CDR1 and CDR2: SGHAT and FQNNGV. V was clipped by 8 bases and J by 1 base, with 11 bases between them. CDR3 size: 13 residues. The CDR3: CASGRQENTEAFF. CDR3 coding DNA: TGTGCCAGCGGACGACAGGAGAACACTGAAGCTTTCTTT. The variable domain in full, with the rest retrieved from reference TRBV11-2 and TRBJ1-1, is EAGVAQSPRYKIIEKRQSVAFWCNPISGHATLYWYQQILGQGPKLLIQFQNNGVVDDSQLPKDRFSAERLKGVDSTLKIQPAKLEDSAVYLCASGRQENTEAFFGQGTRLTVV.

This chain joins TRBV7-2 and TRBJ1-5; D call uncertain. V lost 8 bases to trimming and J lost 0 bases, with 8 bases between them. Germline V CDR1 and CDR2: SGHTA, FQGNSA. This CDR3 is built from 13 residues. The CDR3 region is CASGLDSNQPQHF. CDR3 coding DNA: TGTGCCAGCGGCCTCGATAGCAATCAGCCCCAGCATTTT.

V and J are TRBV3-1 (or the pseudogene TRBV3-2) and TRBJ2-5; D unresolved. Trimming removed 3 bases at V and 4 bases at J, with 12 bases between. CDR3 length: 14 amino acids. Germline CDR1 and CDR2: LGHDT and YNNKEL (reference sequence). The CDR3 nucleotides are TGTGCCAGCAGCCACCTACCAAGCCCAGAGACCCAGTACTTC. Translation gives CASSHLPSPETQYF.

The rearrangement links TRBV2 to TRBJ1-1, with D unclear. V shed 6 bases and J shed 4 bases, with 15 bases lying between them. The germline V gene has CDR1 SNHLY and CDR2 FYNNEI. The CDR3 is 14 residues long. The CDR3: CASRSGVRVTEAFF. Here the CDR3 DNA reads TGTGCCAGCAGGTCCGGGGTCCGGGTCACTGAAGCTTTCTTT.

The chain uses TRBV28 and TRBJ1-1; TRBD1 matches at 8 bases. The CDR3 contains 17 residues. Unmatched junction bases numbered 11, after V lost 5 bases and J lost 0 bases. Germline V gives CDR1 MDHEN, CDR2 SYDVKM. CDR3 DNA: TGTGCCAGCAGTAGAGGCAGGGGGCGAGGGGTGAACACTGAAGCTTTCTTT. Translating it yields CASSRGRGRGVNTEAFF.

The V gene is TRBV5-1, the J gene TRBJ2-7; possibly TRBD1 for D (6 bases). There are 15 residues in the CDR3. Germline V gene data show CDR1 as SGHRS and CDR2 as YFSETQ. Trimming left V 5 bases short and J 0 bases short, with 15 bases between. This CDR3 is CASSLQGPYSYEQYF. The CDR3 coding sequence is TGCGCCAGCAGTTTACAGGGTCCTTACTCCTACGAGCAGTACTTC.

The chain links TRBV4-1 to TRBJ2-6; D remains unclear. The V end was cut by 4 bases, the J end by 0 bases, with 10 bases between. The CDR3 has 16 residues. Germline V gene sequence: CDR1 MGHRA, CDR2 YSYEKL. CDR3 nucleotides: TGCGCCAGCAGCCCTCCTGCGTCCTCTGGGGCCAACGTCCTGACTTTC. This gives the protein CASSPPASSGANVLTF.

The table lists this clone with a count of one. This chain connects TRBV15 to TRBJ2-2; D may be TRBD2 (5 bases). The V end was cut by 0 bases, the J end by 4 bases, with 6 bases between. Germline V gene sequence: CDR1 LNHNV, CDR2 YYDKDF (reference sequence). CDR3 size: 14 residues. The DNA for the CDR3 is TGTGCCACCAGCAGAGATGAGGGCACCGGGGAGCTGTTTTTT. Its translation: CATSRDEGTGELFF.

The V call is TRBV11-2, the J call TRBJ2-7; TRBD1 agrees at 8 bases. V dropped 2 bases and J dropped 2; count of bases not matched to a gene: 8. Germline V gene lookup returns CDR1 SGHAT and CDR2 FQNNGV. The CDR3 loop spans 16 amino acids. For the CDR3, the DNA is TGTGCCAGCAGCTTAATTGTGGGGACAGGAACCTACGAGCAGTACTTC. Its protein is CASSLIVGTGTYEQYF. The full variable domain, its missing parts supplied by reference TRBV11-2 and TRBJ2-7, is EAGVAQSPRYKIIEKRQSVAFWCNPISGHATLYWYQQILGQGPKLLIQFQNNGVVDDSQLPKDRFSAERLKGVDSTLKIQPAKLEDSAVYLCASSLIVGTGTYEQYFGPGTRLTVT.

The chain has TRBV6-5 and TRBJ2-1, with D unclear. Germline CDR1 reads MNHEY; CDR2 reads SVGAGI. This CDR3 comprises 14 residues. Trimming pared 6 bases from V and 3 bases from J, leaving 12 bases between. The CDR3 coding sequence is TGTGCCAGCAGCACCATGTGGAGCTACAATGAGCAGTTCTTC. As protein: CASSTMWSYNEQFF.

The chain links TRBV20-1 to TRBJ2-7, with TRBD2 matching over 9 bases. CDR1 is DFQATT and CDR2 is SNEGSKA in the germline V gene (reference sequence). CDR3 size: 14 residues. The V and J ends lost 3 bases and 4 bases, in that order; junction bases with no gene match: 7. The CDR3 protein is CSASKSSGTYEQYF. The CDR3 DNA sequence: TGCAGTGCTAGTAAATCTAGCGGGACGTACGAGCAGTACTTC.

The rearrangement uses TRBV10-1 and TRBJ2-7, with 10 nucleotides matching TRBD2. This CDR3 comprises 16 residues. From germline, CDR1 is WNHNN and CDR2 SYGVQD (reference sequence). V lost 6 bases and J lost 3; bases outside the gene matches: 11. The CDR3 loop reads CASSSPELAGYYEQYF. CDR3 coding DNA: TGCGCCAGCAGCTCTCCGGAACTAGCGGGGTACTACGAGCAGTACTTC.

The chain carries TRBV5-4 and TRBJ1-4, with D hard to call. Germline V lookup: CDR1 SGHNT, CDR2 YYREEE (reference sequence). This CDR3 region has 16 residues. The germline V and J ends were trimmed by 4 bases and 0 bases, with 13 bases remaining between them. CDR3 residues: CASSNSRKPTNEKLFF. The CDR3 DNA sequence: TGTGCCAGCAGCAACTCTAGGAAGCCAACTAATGAAAAACTGTTTTTT.

The V gene is TRBV18, the J gene TRBJ1-1, with 9 nucleotides matching TRBD1. V was pared by 3 bases and J by 1 base, with 3 bases of the junction left unmatched. This CDR3 has 15 amino acids. The V gene's germline CDR1 is KGHSH and CDR2 LQKENI. CDR3 in amino acids: CASSPGTGRNTEAFF. The CDR3 DNA follows: TGTGCCAGCTCACCCGGGACAGGGAGGAACACTGAAGCTTTCTTT.

This rearrangement joins TRBV4-1 to TRBJ1-5; D uncertain. V lost 4 bases and J 5 bases, leaving 18 bases between the germline ends. The length of the CDR3 is 16 residues. Germline V gene lookup returns CDR1 MGHRA and CDR2 YSYEKL. CDR3 loop: CASSLGSPISYQPQHF. The CDR3 DNA sequence: TGCGCCAGCAGCCTAGGTAGCCCAATCTCATATCAGCCCCAGCATTTT.

The chain recombines TRBV23-1 with TRBJ1-2, with 7 bases identical to TRBD1. TRBV23-1 is identified as an open reading frame with a role that is uncertain. V was clipped by 10 bases and J by 7 bases; unmatched bases: 9. This CDR3 is 12 amino acids long. CDR3 loop: CAIGRGVSGYTF. In DNA form, the CDR3 reads TGCGCCATTGGCAGGGGGGTGTCTGGCTACACCTTC.

The chain has TRBV2 and TRBJ1-5; no firm D call. Trimming stripped 7 bases from V and 3 bases from J, with 10 bases between. This CDR3 has 13 amino acids. Germline loops: CDR1 SNHLY, CDR2 FYNNEI. The chain's CDR3 is CASTGDSNQPQHF. The CDR3 DNA reads as TGTGCCAGCACCGGGGATTCCAATCAGCCCCAGCATTTT.

The J gene is TRBJ1-6, the V gene TRBV6-1; D unresolved. This CDR3 is built from 17 residues. Germline CDR1 MNHNS, CDR2 SASEGT. Trimming cost V 0 bases and J 6 bases, with 15 bases left between them. In DNA, the CDR3 is TGTGCCAGCAGTGAAGCCAGGCGTCAACCCATTAATTCACCCCTCCACTTT. It specifies CASSEARRQPINSPLHF.

The V and J genes are TRBV29-1 and TRBJ2-2; 14 bases align to TRBD2. V lost 0 bases, J lost 5 bases, and 8 bases stayed unmatched. From germline, CDR1 is SQVTM and CDR2 ANQGSEA. The CDR3 sequence is 18 residues long. Here the CDR3 reads CSVEEGTSGGTRTGELFF. The CDR3 DNA sequence: TGCAGCGTTGAAGAGGGGACTAGCGGGGGCACTAGGACCGGGGAGCTGTTTTTT.

The chain links TRBV11-2 to TRBJ2-1; perhaps TRBD2 as D (6 bases). Trimming left V 5 bases short and J 0 bases short, with 20 bases between. This CDR3 contains 18 residues. Germline V CDR1 and CDR2: SGHAT, FQNNGV. The CDR3 region has the DNA TGTGCCAGCAGCCGAAGACCGGGACTTGCTAGCTCCTACAATGAGCAGTTCTTC. This encodes CASSRRPGLASSYNEQFF.

The chain employs TRBV7-9 and TRBJ2-7; TRBD2 is a possible D gene (5 bases). Germline values: CDR1 SEHNR, CDR2 FQNEAQ (reference sequence). The CDR3 totals 14 residues. The V end lost 5 bases, the J end lost 11 bases, and 22 bases lay between the germline ends. The CDR3 protein is CASSPSTDGVREYF. In DNA, the CDR3 is TGTGCCAGCAGCCCTTCCACAGACGGGGTTCGCGAGTACTTC.

The V call is TRBV27, the J call TRBJ1-6; 10 nucleotides agree with TRBD1. This CDR3 region has 14 residues. The ends lost 6 bases at V and 9 bases at J; junction bases unmatched: 5. CDR1 is MNHEY, CDR2 SMNVEV, per germline (reference sequence). In nucleotides, the CDR3 is TGTGCCAGCAGCCACGGGACAGGGGCTTCACCCCTCCACTTT. As protein: CASSHGTGASPLHF.

This clone has just a few counts. This sequence joins TRBV5-1 and TRBJ1-3, with unresolved D. Germline V gene lookup returns CDR1 SGHRS and CDR2 YFSETQ. Trimming removed 0 bases at V and 6 bases at J, with 19 bases between. This CDR3 is built from 17 residues. CDR3 nucleotide sequence: TGCGCCAGCAGCTTGGCCGTCGGGTCAGCTACGATAAACACCATATATTTT. Its protein product is CASSLAVGSATINTIYF.

Concerning this clone: The identical CDR3 is also encoded by other nucleotide sequences in the sample. This rearrangement joins TRBV5-4 to TRBJ1-1; 7 nucleotides agree with TRBD1. The CDR3 is 15 amino acids. Trimming cost V 4 bases and J 8 bases; bases outside gene matches: 14. CDR1 and CDR2 (germline): SGHNT, YYREEE (reference sequence). The DNA for the CDR3 is TGTGCCAGCAGCACATATCGACAGGGCTGGACCGAAGCTTTCTTT. This translates into CASSTYRQGWTEAFF.

V usage is TRBV19 and J usage is TRBJ2-7, with 8 bases that match TRBD1. Germline CDR1 LNHDA, CDR2 SQIVND (reference sequence). The CDR3 covers 13 residues. Unmatched junction bases numbered 4, after V lost 4 bases and J lost 5 bases. As DNA, the CDR3 is TGTGCCAGTAGTAGGGGACAGGTAGACGAGCAGTACTTC. As protein: CASSRGQVDEQYF.

This clone was detected only once. This chain connects TRBV13 to TRBJ2-2; D might be TRBD1 (7 bases). The CDR3 runs 16 residues. Trimming took off 5 bases at V and 1 base at J, with 14 bases between the two ends. Germline CDR1 PRHDT, CDR2 FYEKMQ (reference sequence). In DNA, the CDR3 is TGTGCCAGCAGCGAGCCCCAGGGGGGGAACACCGGGGAGCTGTTTTTT. Translated, it gives CASSEPQGGNTGELFF.

V gene TRBV3-1 (or the pseudogene TRBV3-2) combines with J gene TRBJ1-3; D uncertain. V gave up 0 bases and J gave up 0 bases, with 9 bases separating them. The CDR3 consists of 16 residues. Germline CDR1 is LGHDT and CDR2 is YNNKEL (reference sequence). This chain's CDR3 is CASSQDSGSSGNTIYF. CDR3 bases: TGTGCCAGCAGCCAAGATTCTGGGAGCTCTGGAAACACCATATATTTT.

J is TRBJ1-5 and V is TRBV7-3; D may be TRBD1 (6 bases). This CDR3 contains 18 residues. Trimming removed 4 bases from V and 2 bases from J, with 21 bases in between. Germline values: CDR1 SGHTA, CDR2 FQGTGA. The chain's CDR3 is CASSSRTAPERCNQPQHF. In nucleotides, the CDR3 is TGTGCCAGCAGCTCCCGGACAGCGCCAGAGAGGTGCAATCAGCCCCAGCATTTT.